The source of this TCR beta chain is a study of spatial heterogeneity in lung cancer. Study overall: Detection consistently captured more beta-chain sequences than alpha-chain sequences.

TCR cDNA molecules each carried a unique molecular identifier. A single record per CDR3 protein comes from TCRdb applying MiXCR to the 5' RACE reads. Among about 61,000 distinct CDR3 sequences listed, approximately 6.3% were seen once. Trimming took off 8 bases at V and 2 bases at J, with 18 bases between the two ends. The CDR3 has 14 residues. Germline lookup yields CDR1 SQVTM and CDR2 ANQGSEA. This clonotype occurred many times. As to time point: sample taken at primary tumor resection. The donors, fewer than 95 patients with untreated early-stage non-small cell lung cancer, provided the samples. From tumor, nontumor lung or frozen PBMC, whole RNA was taken unsorted for sequencing.

The sequences come from PBMCs, collected at surgery. The origin of this receptor is a female donor with early-stage non-small cell lung cancer. The chain employs TRBV29-1 and TRBJ1-1; D is possibly TRBD1 (5 bases). In DNA, the CDR3 is TGCAGCACACGAGCCGGGGGGGGAAACACTGAAGCTTTCTTT. It codes for CSTRAGGGNTEAFF.